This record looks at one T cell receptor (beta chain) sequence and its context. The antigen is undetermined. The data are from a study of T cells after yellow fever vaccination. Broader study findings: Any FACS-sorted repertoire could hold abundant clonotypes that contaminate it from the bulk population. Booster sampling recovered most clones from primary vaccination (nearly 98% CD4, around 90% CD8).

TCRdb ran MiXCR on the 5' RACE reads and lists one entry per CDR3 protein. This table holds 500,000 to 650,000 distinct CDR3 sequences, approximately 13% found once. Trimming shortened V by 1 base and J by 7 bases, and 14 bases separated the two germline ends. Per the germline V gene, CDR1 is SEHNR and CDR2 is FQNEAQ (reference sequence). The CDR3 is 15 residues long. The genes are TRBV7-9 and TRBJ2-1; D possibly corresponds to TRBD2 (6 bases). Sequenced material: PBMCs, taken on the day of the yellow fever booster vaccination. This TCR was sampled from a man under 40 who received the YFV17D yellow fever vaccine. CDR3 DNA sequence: TGTGCCAGCAGCTTAGGGGGGAGGAAGAAAAATGAGCAGTTCTTC. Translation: CASSLGGRKKNEQFF. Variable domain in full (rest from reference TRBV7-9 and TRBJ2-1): DTGVSQNPRHKITKRGQNVTFRCDPISEHNRLYWYRQTLGQGPEFLTYFQNEAQLEKSRLLSDRFSAERPKGSFSTLEIQRTEQGDSAMYLCASSLGGRKKNEQFFGPGTRLTVL.